Only one count was recorded for the clone carrying this T cell receptor beta chain. Here immunoSEQ multiplex PCR was the method, and the copy in TCRdb shows in-frame clones only, minus some. Of around 90,000 clones in the sample, 94% were seen once. The sample comes from a study of technical replicates of blood from a handful of donors. The origin of this receptor is a human donor in good health. The sample consisted of T cells isolated from PBMCs.

CDR3 in amino acids: CASSLTVSYEQFF. In DNA form, the CDR3 reads TGTGCCAGCAGCTTGACGGTTAGCTATGAGCAGTTCTTC. The chain has TRBV5-6 and TRBJ2-1; no reliable D call. The CDR3 loop spans 13 amino acids. The germline V gene encodes CDR1 SGHDT and CDR2 YYEEEE. The ends were cut back, 1 base at V and 8 bases at J, with 10 bases in the middle.